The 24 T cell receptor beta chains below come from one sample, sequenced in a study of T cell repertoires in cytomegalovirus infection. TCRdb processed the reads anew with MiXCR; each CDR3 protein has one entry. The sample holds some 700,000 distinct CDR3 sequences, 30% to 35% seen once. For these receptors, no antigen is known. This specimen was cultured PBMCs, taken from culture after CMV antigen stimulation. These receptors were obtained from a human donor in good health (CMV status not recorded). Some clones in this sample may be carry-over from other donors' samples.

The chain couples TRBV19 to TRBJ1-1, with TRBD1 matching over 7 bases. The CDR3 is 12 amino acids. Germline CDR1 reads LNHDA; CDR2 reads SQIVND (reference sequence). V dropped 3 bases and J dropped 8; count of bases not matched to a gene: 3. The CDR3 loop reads CASSIGTAEAFF. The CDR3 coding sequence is TGTGCCAGTAGTATTGGGACAGCAGAAGCTTTCTTT.

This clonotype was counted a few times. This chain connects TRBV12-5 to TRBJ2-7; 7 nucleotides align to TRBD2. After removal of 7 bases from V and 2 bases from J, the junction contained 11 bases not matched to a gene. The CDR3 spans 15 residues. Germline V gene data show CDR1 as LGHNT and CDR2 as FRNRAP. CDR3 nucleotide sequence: TGTGCTAGTGCCGGCGGCGGGAGACCCCCCTACGAGCAGTACTTC. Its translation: CASAGGGRPPYEQYF.

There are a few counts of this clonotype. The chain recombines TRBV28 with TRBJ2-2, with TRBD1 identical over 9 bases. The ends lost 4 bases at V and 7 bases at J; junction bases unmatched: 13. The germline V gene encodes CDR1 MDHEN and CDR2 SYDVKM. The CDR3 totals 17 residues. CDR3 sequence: CASSYPPGTGTYGELFF. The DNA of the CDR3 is TGTGCCAGCAGTTATCCACCCGGGACAGGGACGTACGGGGAGCTGTTTTTT.

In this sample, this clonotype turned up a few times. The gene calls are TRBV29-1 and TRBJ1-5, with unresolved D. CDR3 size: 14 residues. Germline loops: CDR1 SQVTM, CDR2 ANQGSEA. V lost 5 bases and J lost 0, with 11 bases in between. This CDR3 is CSVYQEGSNQPQHF. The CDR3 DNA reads TGCAGCGTTTACCAGGAGGGTAGCAATCAGCCCCAGCATTTT.

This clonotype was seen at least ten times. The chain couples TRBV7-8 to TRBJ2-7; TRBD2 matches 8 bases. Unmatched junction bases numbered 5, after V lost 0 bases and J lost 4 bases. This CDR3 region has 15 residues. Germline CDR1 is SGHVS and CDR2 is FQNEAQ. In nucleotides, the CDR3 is TGTGCCAGCAGCTTAGCGCCCAGCGGGGGATACGAGCAGTACTTC. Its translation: CASSLAPSGGYEQYF.

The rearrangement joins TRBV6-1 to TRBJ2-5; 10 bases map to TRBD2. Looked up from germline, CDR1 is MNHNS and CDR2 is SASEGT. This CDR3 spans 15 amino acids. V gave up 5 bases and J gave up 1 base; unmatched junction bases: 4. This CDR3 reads CASSFSGGSQETQYF. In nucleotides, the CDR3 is TGTGCCAGCAGTTTTAGCGGGGGGTCCCAAGAGACCCAGTACTTC.

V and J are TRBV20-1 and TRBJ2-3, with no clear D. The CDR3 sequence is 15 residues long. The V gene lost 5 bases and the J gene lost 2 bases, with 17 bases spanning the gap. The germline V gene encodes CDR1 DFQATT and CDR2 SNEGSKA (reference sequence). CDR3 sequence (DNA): TGCAGTGCTCAAGACCGCACCCCTTACACAGATACGCAGTATTTT. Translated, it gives CSAQDRTPYTDTQYF.

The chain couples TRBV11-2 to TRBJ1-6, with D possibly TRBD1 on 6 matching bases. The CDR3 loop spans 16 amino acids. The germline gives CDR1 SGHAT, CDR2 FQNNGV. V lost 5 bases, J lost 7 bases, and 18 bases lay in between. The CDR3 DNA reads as TGTGCCAGCAGCCCGGAACGGGACATAGAAAATTCACCCCTCCACTTT. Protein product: CASSPERDIENSPLHF.

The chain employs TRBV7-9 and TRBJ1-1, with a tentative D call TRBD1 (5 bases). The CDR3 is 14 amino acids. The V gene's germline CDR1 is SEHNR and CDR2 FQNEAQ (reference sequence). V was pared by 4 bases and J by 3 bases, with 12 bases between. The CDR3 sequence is CASSSKTGDTEAFF. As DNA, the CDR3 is TGTGCCAGCAGCTCCAAGACGGGGGACACTGAAGCTTTCTTT.

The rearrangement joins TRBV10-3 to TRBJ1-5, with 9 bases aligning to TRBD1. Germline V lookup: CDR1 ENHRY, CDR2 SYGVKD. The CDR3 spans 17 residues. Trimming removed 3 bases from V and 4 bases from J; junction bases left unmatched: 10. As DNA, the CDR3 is TGTGCCATCAGTGAATCGGACAGGGGTAAGGTTAATCAGCCCCAGCATTTT. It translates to CAISESDRGKVNQPQHF.

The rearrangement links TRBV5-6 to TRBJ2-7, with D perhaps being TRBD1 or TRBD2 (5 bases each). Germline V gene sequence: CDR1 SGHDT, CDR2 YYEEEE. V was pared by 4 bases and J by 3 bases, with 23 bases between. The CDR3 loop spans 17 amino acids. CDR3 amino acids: CASSTPDSDKNRYEQYF. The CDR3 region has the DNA TGTGCCAGCAGCACCCCGGACTCGGACAAGAACCGCTACGAGCAGTACTTC.

CDR3 in amino acids: CASSSRGSGDISSYEQYF. In DNA form, the CDR3 reads TGCGCCAGCAGCTCCCGGGGTAGCGGCGACATTTCCTCCTACGAGCAGTACTTC. The gene calls are TRBV4-1 and TRBJ2-7; perhaps TRBD2 as D (6 bases). Trimming removed 5 bases from V and 0 bases from J, with 23 bases in between. Germline V gene sequence: CDR1 MGHRA, CDR2 YSYEKL. The length of the CDR3 is 18 residues.

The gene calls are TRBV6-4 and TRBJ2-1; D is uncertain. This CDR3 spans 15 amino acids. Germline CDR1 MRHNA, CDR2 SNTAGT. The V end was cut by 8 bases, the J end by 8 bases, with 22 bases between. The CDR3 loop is CASYPRLSEADEQFF. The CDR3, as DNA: TGTGCCAGCTACCCTCGGCTTTCGGAAGCCGATGAGCAGTTCTTC.

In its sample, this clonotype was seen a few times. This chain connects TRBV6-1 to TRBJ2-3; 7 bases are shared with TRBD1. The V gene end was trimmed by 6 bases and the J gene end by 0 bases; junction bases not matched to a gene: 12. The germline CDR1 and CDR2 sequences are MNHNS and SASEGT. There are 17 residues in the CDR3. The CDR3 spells CASRTGKVRRSTDTQYF. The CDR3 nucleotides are TGTGCCAGCAGGACAGGGAAGGTCCGACGGAGCACAGATACGCAGTATTTT.

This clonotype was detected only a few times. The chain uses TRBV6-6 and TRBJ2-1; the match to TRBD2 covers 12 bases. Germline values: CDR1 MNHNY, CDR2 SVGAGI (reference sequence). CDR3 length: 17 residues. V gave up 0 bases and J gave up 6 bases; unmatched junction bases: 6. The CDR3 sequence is CASSYSIATSGSNEQFF. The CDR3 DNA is TGTGCCAGCAGTTACTCGATCGCGACTAGCGGGAGCAATGAGCAGTTCTTC.

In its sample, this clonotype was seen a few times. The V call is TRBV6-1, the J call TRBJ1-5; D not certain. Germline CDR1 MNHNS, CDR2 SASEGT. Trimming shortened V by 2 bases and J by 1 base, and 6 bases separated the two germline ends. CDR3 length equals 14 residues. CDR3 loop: CASSEIGSNQPQHF. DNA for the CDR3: TGTGCCAGCAGTGAAATCGGCAGCAATCAGCCCCAGCATTTT.

The CDR3 DNA reads as TGTGCCAGCGGGGCGCCCGGGGCCAACGTCCTGACTTTC. Amino acid sequence: CASGAPGANVLTF. J is TRBJ2-6 and V is TRBV6-6; a weak D match, TRBD1 (5 bases). Germline values: CDR1 MNHNY, CDR2 SVGAGI (reference sequence). V shed 8 bases and J shed 4 bases, with 9 bases lying between them. CDR3 length equals 13 residues.

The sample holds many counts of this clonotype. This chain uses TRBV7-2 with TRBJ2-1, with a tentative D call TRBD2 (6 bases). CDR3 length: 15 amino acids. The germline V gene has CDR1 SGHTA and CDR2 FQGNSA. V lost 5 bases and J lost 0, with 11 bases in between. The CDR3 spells CASSRGLTSYNEQFF. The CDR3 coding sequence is TGTGCCAGCAGCCGCGGACTAACCTCCTACAATGAGCAGTTCTTC.

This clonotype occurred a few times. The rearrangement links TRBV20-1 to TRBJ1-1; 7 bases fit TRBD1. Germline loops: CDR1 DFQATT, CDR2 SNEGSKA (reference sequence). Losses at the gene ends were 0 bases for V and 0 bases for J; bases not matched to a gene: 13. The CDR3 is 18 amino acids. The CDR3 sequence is CSARDRARGRGLNTEAFF. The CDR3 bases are TGCAGTGCTAGAGATCGGGCAAGGGGGCGCGGTCTGAACACTGAAGCTTTCTTT.

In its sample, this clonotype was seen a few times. DNA for the CDR3: TGTGCCAGCAGTCCAGGACAGATTCGTGGCTACACCTTC. Translating it yields CASSPGQIRGYTF. The J gene is TRBJ1-2, the V gene TRBV12-3 or TRBV12-4; maybe TRBD1 (6 bases). V was pared by 5 bases and J by 7 bases, with 14 bases between. The CDR3 is 13 residues long.

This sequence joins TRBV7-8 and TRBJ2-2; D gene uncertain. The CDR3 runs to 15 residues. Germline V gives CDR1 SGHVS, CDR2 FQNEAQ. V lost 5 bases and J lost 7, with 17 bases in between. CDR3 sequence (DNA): TGTGCCAGCAGCATAGACCGACTGACACTCGGGGAGCTGTTTTTT. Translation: CASSIDRLTLGELFF. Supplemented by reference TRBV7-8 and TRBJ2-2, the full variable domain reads GAGVSQSPRYKVAKRGQDVALRCDPISGHVSLFWYQQALGQGPEFLTYFQNEAQLDKSGLPSDRFFAERPEGSVSTLKIQRTQQEDSAVYLCASSIDRLTLGELFFGEGSRLTVL.

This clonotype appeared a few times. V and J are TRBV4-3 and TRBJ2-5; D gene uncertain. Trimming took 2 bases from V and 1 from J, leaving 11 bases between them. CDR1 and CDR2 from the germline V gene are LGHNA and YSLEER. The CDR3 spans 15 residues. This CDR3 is CASSQTTFGQETQYF. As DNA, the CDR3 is TGCGCCAGCAGCCAAACTACGTTCGGCCAAGAGACCCAGTACTTC.

The CDR3, as DNA: TGTGCCAGCAGCATCACAGGGGGCGGCTATGGCTACACCTTC. Its protein product is CASSITGGGYGYTF. This chain joins TRBV7-2 and TRBJ1-2; 9 bases are a match to TRBD1. Germline loops: CDR1 SGHTA, CDR2 FQGNSA. The junction had 5 bases not matched to a gene; V was cut back by 5 bases and J by 4 bases. The CDR3 covers 14 residues.

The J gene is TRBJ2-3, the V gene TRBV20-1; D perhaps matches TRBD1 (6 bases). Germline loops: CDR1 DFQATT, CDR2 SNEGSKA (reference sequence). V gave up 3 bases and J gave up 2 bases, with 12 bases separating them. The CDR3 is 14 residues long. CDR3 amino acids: CSARVGTLTDTQYF. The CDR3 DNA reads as TGCAGTGCTAGGGTAGGGACACTCACAGATACGCAGTATTTT.